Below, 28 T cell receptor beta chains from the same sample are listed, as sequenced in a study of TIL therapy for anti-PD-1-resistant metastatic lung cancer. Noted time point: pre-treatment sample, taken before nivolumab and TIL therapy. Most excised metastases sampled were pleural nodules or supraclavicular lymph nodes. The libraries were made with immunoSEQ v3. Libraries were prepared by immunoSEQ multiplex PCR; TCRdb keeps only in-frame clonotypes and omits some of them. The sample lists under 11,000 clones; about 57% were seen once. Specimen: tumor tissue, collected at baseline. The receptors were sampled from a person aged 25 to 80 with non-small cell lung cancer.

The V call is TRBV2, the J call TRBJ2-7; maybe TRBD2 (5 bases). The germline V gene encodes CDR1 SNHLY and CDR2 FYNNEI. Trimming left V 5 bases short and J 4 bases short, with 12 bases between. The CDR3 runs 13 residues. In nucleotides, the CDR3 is TGTGCCAGCAGTCTCAGCGGACCTTACGAGCAGTACTTC. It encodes CASSLSGPYEQYF. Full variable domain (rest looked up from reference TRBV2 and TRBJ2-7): EPEVTQTPSHQVTQMGQEVILRCVPISNHLYFYWYRQILGQKVEFLVSFYNNEISEKSEIFDDQFSVERPDGSNFTLKIRSTKLEDSAMYFCASSLSGPYEQYFGPGTRLTVT.

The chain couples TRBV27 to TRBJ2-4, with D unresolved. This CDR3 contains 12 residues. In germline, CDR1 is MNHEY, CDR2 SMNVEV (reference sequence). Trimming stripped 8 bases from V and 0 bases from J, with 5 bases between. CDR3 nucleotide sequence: TGTGCCAGCGGCTTAGCCAAAAACATTCAGTACTTC. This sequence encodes CASGLAKNIQYF.

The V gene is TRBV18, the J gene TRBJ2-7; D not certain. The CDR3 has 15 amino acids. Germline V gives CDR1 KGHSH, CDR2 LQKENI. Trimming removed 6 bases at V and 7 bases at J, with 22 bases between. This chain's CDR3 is CASSLLSGPTGEQYF. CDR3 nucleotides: TGTGCCAGCTCCCTATTGTCCGGGCCCACTGGTGAGCAGTACTTC.

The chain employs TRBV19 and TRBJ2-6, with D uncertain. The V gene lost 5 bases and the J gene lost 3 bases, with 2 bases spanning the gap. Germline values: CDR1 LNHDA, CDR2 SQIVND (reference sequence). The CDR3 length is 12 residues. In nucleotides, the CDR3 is TGTGCCAGTAGTTTTGGGGCCAACGTCCTGACTTTC. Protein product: CASSFGANVLTF. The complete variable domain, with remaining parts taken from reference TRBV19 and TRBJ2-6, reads DGGITQSPKYLFRKEGQNVTLSCEQNLNHDAMYWYRQDPGQGLRLIYYSQIVNDFQKGDIAEGYSVSREKKESFPLTVTSAQKNPTAFYLCASSFGANVLTFGAGSRLTVL.

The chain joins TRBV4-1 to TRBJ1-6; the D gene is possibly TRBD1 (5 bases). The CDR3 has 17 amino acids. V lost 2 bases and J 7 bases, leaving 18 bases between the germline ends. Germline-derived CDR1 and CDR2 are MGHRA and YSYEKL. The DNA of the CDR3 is TGCGCCAGCAGCCAAATCCCCCTGCCAGGGAAAAATTCACCCCTCCACTTT. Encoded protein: CASSQIPLPGKNSPLHF.

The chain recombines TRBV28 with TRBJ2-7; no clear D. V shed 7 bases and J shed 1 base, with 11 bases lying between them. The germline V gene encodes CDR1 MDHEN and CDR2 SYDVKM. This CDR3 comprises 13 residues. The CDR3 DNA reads TGTGCCAGCATAGGGCACCTATCCTACGAGCAGTACTTC. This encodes CASIGHLSYEQYF.

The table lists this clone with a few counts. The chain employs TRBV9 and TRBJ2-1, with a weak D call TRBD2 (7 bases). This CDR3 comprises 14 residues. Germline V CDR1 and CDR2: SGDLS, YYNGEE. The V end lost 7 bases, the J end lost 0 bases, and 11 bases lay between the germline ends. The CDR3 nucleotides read TGTGCCAGCGGGGGGGCTGCCTCCTACAATGAGCAGTTCTTC. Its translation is CASGGAASYNEQFF.

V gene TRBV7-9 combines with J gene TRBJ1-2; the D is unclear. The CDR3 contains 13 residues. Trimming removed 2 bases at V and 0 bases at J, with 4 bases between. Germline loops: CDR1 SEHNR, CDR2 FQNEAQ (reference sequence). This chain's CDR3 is CASSLNTNYGYTF. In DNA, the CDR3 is TGTGCCAGCAGCTTAAACACTAACTATGGCTACACCTTC.

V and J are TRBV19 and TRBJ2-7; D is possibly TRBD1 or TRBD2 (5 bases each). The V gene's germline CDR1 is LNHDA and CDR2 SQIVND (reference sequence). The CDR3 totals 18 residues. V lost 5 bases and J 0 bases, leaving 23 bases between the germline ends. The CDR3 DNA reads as TGTGCCAGTAGTTTACGCTACCGGGGACGGACCAGCTCCTACGAGCAGTACTTC. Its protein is CASSLRYRGRTSSYEQYF.

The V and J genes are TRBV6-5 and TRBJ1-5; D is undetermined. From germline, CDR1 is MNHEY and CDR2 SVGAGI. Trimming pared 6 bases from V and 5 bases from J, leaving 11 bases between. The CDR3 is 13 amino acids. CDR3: CASSPNRYQPQHF. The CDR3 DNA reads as TGTGCCAGCAGCCCTAATAGATATCAGCCCCAGCATTTT.

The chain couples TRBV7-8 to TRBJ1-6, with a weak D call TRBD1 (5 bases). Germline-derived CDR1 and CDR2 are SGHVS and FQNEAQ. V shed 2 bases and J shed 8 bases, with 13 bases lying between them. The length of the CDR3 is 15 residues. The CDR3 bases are TGTGCCAGCAGCTTACTGGGGGACCCAGATTCACCCCTCCACTTT. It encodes CASSLLGDPDSPLHF.

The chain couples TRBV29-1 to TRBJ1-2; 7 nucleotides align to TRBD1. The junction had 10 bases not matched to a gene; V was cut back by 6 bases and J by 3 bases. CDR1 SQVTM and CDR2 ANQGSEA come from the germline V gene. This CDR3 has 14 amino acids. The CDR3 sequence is CSVGTDDRYYGYTF. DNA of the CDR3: TGCAGCGTCGGGACAGATGATAGGTACTATGGCTACACCTTC.

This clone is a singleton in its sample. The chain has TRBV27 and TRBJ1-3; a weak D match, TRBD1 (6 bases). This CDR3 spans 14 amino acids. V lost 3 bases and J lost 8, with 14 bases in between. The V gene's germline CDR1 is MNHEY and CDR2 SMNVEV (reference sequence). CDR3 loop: CASSFSGQPHTIYF. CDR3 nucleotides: TGTGCCAGCAGTTTCTCGGGACAACCACACACCATATATTTT.

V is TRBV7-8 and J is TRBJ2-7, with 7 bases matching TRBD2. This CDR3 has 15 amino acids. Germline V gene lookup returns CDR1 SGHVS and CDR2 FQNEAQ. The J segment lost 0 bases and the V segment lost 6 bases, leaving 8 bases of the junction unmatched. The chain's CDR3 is CASSYSSGTSYEQYF. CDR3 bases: TGTGCCAGCAGTTACTCGAGCGGGACCTCCTACGAGCAGTACTTC. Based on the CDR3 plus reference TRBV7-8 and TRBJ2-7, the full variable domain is GAGVSQSPRYKVAKRGQDVALRCDPISGHVSLFWYQQALGQGPEFLTYFQNEAQLDKSGLPSDRFFAERPEGSVSTLKIQRTQQEDSAVYLCASSYSSGTSYEQYFGPGTRLTVT.

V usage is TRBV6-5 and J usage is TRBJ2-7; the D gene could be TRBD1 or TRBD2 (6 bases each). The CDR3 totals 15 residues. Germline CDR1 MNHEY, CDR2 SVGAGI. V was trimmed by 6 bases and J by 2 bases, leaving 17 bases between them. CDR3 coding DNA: TGTGCCAGCAGCCTGGGGGGCGCTACCCCCTACGAGCAGTACTTC. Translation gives CASSLGGATPYEQYF.

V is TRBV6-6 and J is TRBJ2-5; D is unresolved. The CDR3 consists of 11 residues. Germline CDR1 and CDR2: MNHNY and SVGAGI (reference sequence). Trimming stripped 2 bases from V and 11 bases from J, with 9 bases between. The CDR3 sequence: CASSYLTGQYF. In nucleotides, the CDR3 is TGTGCCAGCAGTTACCTGACGGGTCAGTACTTC.

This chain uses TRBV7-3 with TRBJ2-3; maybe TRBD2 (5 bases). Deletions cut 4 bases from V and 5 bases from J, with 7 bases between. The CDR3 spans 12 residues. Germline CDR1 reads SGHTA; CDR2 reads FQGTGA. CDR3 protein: CASSSGGDTQYF. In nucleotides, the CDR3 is TGTGCCAGCAGCTCCGGAGGAGATACGCAGTATTTT. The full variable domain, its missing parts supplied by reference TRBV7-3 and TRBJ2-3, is GAGVSQTPSNKVTEKGKYVELRCDPISGHTALYWYRQSLGQGPEFLIYFQGTGAADDSGLPNDRFFAVRPEGSVSTLKIQRTERGDSAVYLCASSSGGDTQYFGPGTRLTVL.

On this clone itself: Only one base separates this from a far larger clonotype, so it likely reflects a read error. CDR3 protein: CASSQGRDRTGAPNQPQHF. CDR3 coding DNA: TGTGCCAGCAGCCAAGGACGGGACAGAACGGGGGCCCCAAATCAGCCCCAGCATTTT. V and J are TRBV4-2 and TRBJ1-5; TRBD1 aligns across 7 bases. The CDR3 totals 19 residues. From germline, CDR1 is LGHNA and CDR2 YNFKEQ. V lost 1 base to trimming and J lost 4 bases; unmatched junction nucleotides: 16.

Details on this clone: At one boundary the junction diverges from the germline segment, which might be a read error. The CDR3 spells CASSQQRDSRQYF. DNA of the CDR3: TGCGCCAGCAGCCAACAACGGGACTCAAGGCAGTACTTC. The chain employs TRBV5-5 and TRBJ2-7, with D perhaps TRBD2 (6 bases). Germline CDR1 is SGHKS and CDR2 is YYEKEE (reference sequence). CDR3 length: 13 amino acids. The variable domain in full, with the rest retrieved from reference TRBV5-5 and TRBJ2-7, is DAGVTQSPTHLIKTRGQQVTLRCSPISGHKSVSWYQQVLGQGPQFIFQYYEKEERGRGNFPDRFSARQFPNYSSELNVNALLLGDSALYLCASSQQRDSRQYFGPGTRLTVT.

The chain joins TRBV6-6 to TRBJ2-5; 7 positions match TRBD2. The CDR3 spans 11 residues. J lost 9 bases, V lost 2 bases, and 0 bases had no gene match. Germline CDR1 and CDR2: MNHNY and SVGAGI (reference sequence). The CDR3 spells CASSYAGAQYF. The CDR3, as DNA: TGTGCCAGCAGTTACGCGGGGGCCCAGTACTTC.

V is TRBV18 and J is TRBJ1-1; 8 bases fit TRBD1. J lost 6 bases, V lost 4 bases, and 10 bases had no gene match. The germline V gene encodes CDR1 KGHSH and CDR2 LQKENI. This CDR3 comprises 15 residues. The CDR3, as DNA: TGTGCCAGCTCACAACAGACAGGGGCAGAGGCTGAAGCTTTCTTT. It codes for CASSQQTGAEAEAFF.

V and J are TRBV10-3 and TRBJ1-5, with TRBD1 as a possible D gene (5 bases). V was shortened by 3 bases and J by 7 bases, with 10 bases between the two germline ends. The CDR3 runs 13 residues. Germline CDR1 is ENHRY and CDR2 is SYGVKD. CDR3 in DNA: TGTGCCATCAGTGATTGGGGGAACCAGCCCCAGCATTTT. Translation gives CAISDWGNQPQHF.

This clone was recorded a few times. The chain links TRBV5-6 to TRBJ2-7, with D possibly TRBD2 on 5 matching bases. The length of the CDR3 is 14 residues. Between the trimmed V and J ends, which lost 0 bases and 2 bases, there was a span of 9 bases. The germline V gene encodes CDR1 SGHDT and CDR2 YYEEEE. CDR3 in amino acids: CASSLGHGTYEQYF. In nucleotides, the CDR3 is TGTGCCAGCAGCTTGGGGCACGGGACCTACGAGCAGTACTTC.

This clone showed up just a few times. CDR3 in DNA: TGCAGCTGGGGCAGGGGGTATGGCTACACCTTC. Residues: CSWGRGYGYTF. The J gene is TRBJ1-2, the V gene TRBV20-1; 7 positions agree with TRBD1. The CDR3 is 11 residues long. Germline CDR1 is DFQATT and CDR2 is SNEGSKA (reference sequence).

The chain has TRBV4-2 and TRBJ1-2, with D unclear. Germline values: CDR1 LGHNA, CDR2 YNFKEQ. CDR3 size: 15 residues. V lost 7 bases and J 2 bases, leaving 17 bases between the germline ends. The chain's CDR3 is CASTHLLGRNYGYTF. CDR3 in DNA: TGTGCCAGCACCCACCTTTTGGGCAGGAACTATGGCTACACCTTC.

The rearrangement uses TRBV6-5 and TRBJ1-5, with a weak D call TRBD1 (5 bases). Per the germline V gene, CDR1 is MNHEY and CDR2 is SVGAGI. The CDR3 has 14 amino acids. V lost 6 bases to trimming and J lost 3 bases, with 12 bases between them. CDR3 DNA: TGTGCCAGCAGACCCTTGGGGGACAATCAGCCCCAGCATTTT. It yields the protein CASRPLGDNQPQHF.

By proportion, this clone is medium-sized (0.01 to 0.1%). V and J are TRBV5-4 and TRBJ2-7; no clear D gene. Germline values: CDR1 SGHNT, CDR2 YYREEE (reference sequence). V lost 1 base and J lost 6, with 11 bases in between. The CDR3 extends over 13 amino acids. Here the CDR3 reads CASSLSTMGEQYF. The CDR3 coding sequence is TGTGCCAGCAGCTTGTCCACCATGGGCGAGCAGTACTTC. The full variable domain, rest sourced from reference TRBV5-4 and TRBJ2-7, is ETGVTQSPTHLIKTRGQQVTLRCSSQSGHNTVSWYQQALGQGPQFIFQYYREEENGRGNFPPRFSGLQFPNYSSELNVNALELDDSALYLCASSLSTMGEQYFGPGTRLTVT.

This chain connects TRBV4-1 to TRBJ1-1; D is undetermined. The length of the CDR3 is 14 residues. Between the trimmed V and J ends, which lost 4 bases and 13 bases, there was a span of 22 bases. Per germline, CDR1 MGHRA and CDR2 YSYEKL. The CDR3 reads CASSPPDPSLRNFF. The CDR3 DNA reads TGCGCCAGCAGCCCCCCGGACCCTTCTTTACGGAATTTCTTT.